This T cell receptor (beta chain) was identified during a study of T cells in Graves' hyperthyroidism and ophthalmopathy. Study outcomes and limitations: Most thyroid-expanded clonotypes above 0.001 were also found in blood. Onset of ophthalmopathy came a median around 7.1 months after the model predicted it.

Criteria for exclusion of patients were uncontrolled infection, other autoimmune disease, pregnancy or lactation. The CDR3 length is 17 residues. J was trimmed by 5 bases and V by 4 bases; bases with no gene match: 17. Germline-derived CDR1 and CDR2 are SGHRS and YFSETQ. Amplified TCR beta CDR3 regions derived from RNA transcripts. HTBI primers were used for first-round RT-PCR of the TCR CDR3. Each CDR3 protein is one row after TCRdb ran MiXCR on the multiplex PCR reads. The sample includes a few hundred thousand distinct CDR3 sequences, around a fifth of them seen just once. A few counts support this clonotype. Its antigen is undetermined.

The receptor comes from a man aged 50-59 years with Graves' ophthalmopathy. The chain uses TRBV5-1 and TRBJ2-7; 8 bases align to TRBD1. Material: blood. The CDR3: CASSASQGALTPHEQYF. The CDR3 DNA reads as TGCGCCAGCAGCGCCTCGCAGGGGGCACTCACCCCTCACGAGCAGTACTTC.